This record covers a single T cell receptor (beta chain). As yet, its antigen is unknown. Donors showed nominal health when sampled, although they likely had unrecorded immune exposures. CDR3 length: 13 residues. Germline CDR1 reads MNHEY; CDR2 reads SVGAGI. V was clipped by 6 bases and J by 6 bases, with 9 bases between them. The data are from a study of cytomegalovirus exposure and HLA in healthy donors. Findings and caveats of the study: For cytomegalovirus status, the classifier reportedly gave diagnoses with high specificity and sensitivity. Earlier findings revealed that most TCR beta V segments proved productive either about 90% or about 30% of the time. Later work found most CMV-associated TCR beta chains apparently HLA-restricted.

Researchers ran the PCR with 60 Vbeta and 13 Jbeta primers. The assay was immunoSEQ multiplex PCR, and TCRdb's table has in-frame clones only and misses some. The sample consists of some 120,000 clones, roughly 77% of them appearing once. This clonotype originated in a man younger than 30 in good health and CMV-seronegative. The chain has TRBV6-5 and TRBJ1-6; D may be TRBD1 (6 bases). Sequenced sample: PBMCs. CDR3: CASSRTVNSPLHF. As DNA, the CDR3 is TGTGCCAGCAGCCGGACAGTTAATTCACCCCTCCACTTT.